This T cell receptor beta chain appears in the sequencing data of a study of cytomegalovirus exposure and HLA in healthy donors. Study outcomes and limitations: Among TCR sequences, most were rare, though some public TCRs appeared in many donors. In an earlier analysis, most TCR beta V segments were productive about 90% or about 30% of the time. In presence/absence analyses, roughly uniform sequencing depth across donors was assumed.

The CDR3 runs to 14 residues. V was shortened by 2 bases and J by 1 base, with 11 bases between the two germline ends. Germline V gene data show CDR1 as GTSNPN and CDR2 as SVGIG (reference sequence). This clone was seen once. The antigen remains undetermined. Primers for the PCR totalled 60 Vbeta and 13 Jbeta. Measured with immunoSEQ multiplex PCR; TCRdb has only the in-frame clones, and not every one. The sample has about 160,000 clones, roughly 80% seen once; the top ten hold around 4.4%. The receptor comes from a woman between 45 and 60 years old in good health and CMV-seropositive. The V call is TRBV30, the J call TRBJ2-5; no clear D. Specimen: PBMCs. Here the CDR3 DNA reads TGTGCCTGGAGTCCTCCCCTAGTCCAAGAGACCCAGTACTTC. This encodes CAWSPPLVQETQYF.